This TCR beta chain derives from a study of blood T cell repertoires in COVID-19. The protocol was immunoSEQ multiplex PCR, while the TCRdb copy is restricted to in-frame clones and leaves out a portion. The sample contains around 260,000 clones, approximately 89% of which appear only once. The CDR3 runs to 14 residues. Per germline, CDR1 MDHEN and CDR2 SYDVKM. After removal of 6 bases from V and 2 bases from J, the junction contained 5 bases not matched to a gene. The rearrangement uses TRBV28 and TRBJ1-2, with 8 bases matching TRBD1. The material sequenced was peripheral blood. This TCR derives from a woman aged 30 to 39 with COVID-19, enrolled during active disease. CDR3 nucleotide sequence: TGTGCCAGCAGACCCGACAGGGGAAACTATGGCTACACCTTC. It specifies CASRPDRGNYGYTF.